The 6 T cell receptor beta chains below were found in one sample sequenced in a study of cytomegalovirus exposure and HLA in healthy donors. PCR used 60 Vbeta primers and 13 Jbeta primers. Only in-frame clones appear in the TCRdb table, and some are missing; sequencing was by immunoSEQ multiplex PCR. The profile covers more than 130,000 clones, with about 80% appearing a single time and around 5% taken by the ten largest. The specimen sequenced was PBMCs. The source is a male donor in good health and CMV-seronegative.

This clone was counted once. The chain employs TRBV19 and TRBJ1-2; D perhaps matches TRBD1 (6 bases). Trimming pared 5 bases from V and 7 bases from J, leaving 23 bases between. This CDR3 comprises 16 residues. Germline V gives CDR1 LNHDA, CDR2 SQIVND (reference sequence). The CDR3 is CASSAARQGRRGGYTF. For the CDR3, the DNA is TGTGCCAGTAGTGCGGCGAGGCAGGGGCGTAGGGGTGGCTACACCTTC.

V usage is TRBV7-2 and J usage is TRBJ2-3, with D possibly matching TRBD2 (7 bases). The germline gives CDR1 SGHTA, CDR2 FQGNSA. The CDR3 consists of 15 residues. The ends were cut back, 7 bases at V and 6 bases at J, with 20 bases in the middle. The CDR3 protein is CASIFSPGGADTQYF. CDR3 bases: TGTGCCAGCATCTTCTCTCCGGGGGGCGCGGATACGCAGTATTTT.

Regarding this clone: The same CDR3 arises from other DNA sequences in this sample as well. The chain joins TRBV9 to TRBJ1-5, with D tentatively TRBD1 (6 bases). V lost 0 bases and J 3 bases, leaving 7 bases between the germline ends. The CDR3 sequence is 14 residues long. The germline V gene has CDR1 SGDLS and CDR2 YYNGEE. This chain's CDR3 is CASSVGTVNQPQHF. The CDR3 DNA sequence: TGTGCCAGCAGCGTAGGGACAGTCAATCAGCCCCAGCATTTT.

This chain uses TRBV5-8 with TRBJ2-3, with D perhaps TRBD2 (6 bases). The CDR3 consists of 16 residues. Germline CDR1 is SGHTS and CDR2 is YDEGEE. The V gene lost 4 bases and the J gene lost 6 bases, with 21 bases spanning the gap. The CDR3 sequence: CASSPRGGLMSDTQYF. In DNA form, the CDR3 reads TGTGCCAGCAGCCCCCGGGGAGGCCTGATGTCGGATACGCAGTATTTT. Complete variable domain (other parts from reference TRBV5-8 and TRBJ2-3): EAGVTQSPTHLIKTRGQQATLRCSPISGHTSVYWYQQALGLGLQFLLWYDEGEERNRGNFPPRFSGRQFPNYSSELNVNALELEDSALYLCASSPRGGLMSDTQYFGPGTRLTVL.

This chain joins TRBV6-5 and TRBJ2-1; 7 nucleotides line up with TRBD1. The germline CDR1 and CDR2 sequences are MNHEY and SVGAGI. There are 15 residues in the CDR3. V was clipped by 2 bases and J by 7 bases; unmatched bases: 8. This chain's CDR3 is CASSYRQGRRNEQFF. Written as DNA, the CDR3 is TGTGCCAGCAGTTACCGACAGGGTCGGCGGAATGAGCAGTTCTTC.

In this sample, this clone turned up a few times. The chain is built from TRBV29-1 and TRBJ1-5, with 10 bases that match TRBD1. The CDR3 spans 14 residues. Germline values: CDR1 SQVTM, CDR2 ANQGSEA. Trimming removed 5 bases from V and 7 bases from J; junction bases left unmatched: 8. The CDR3 reads CSVKDRGLGQPQHF. The CDR3 region has the DNA TGCAGCGTTAAGGACAGGGGGTTGGGACAGCCCCAGCATTTT.